The next 8 T cell receptor beta chains were all read from a single sample in a study of control samples from healthy donors and cancer patients (dated by TCRdb to the early 2020s). Libraries were prepared through the immunoSEQ multiplex PCR assay. The table was pulled from immuneACCESS by TCRdb, which kept in-frame rearrangements only. Such tables lose some clones; where checked, under half of the loss comes from unresolved V genes, and the rest has no known cause. This sample is represented by about 85,000 clones; about nine tenths of them were singletons. The leading ten clones occupy over 3% of the sample. The source material was blood. These receptors were taken from a young woman in good health.

V usage is TRBV4-1 and J usage is TRBJ1-5, with D possibly TRBD1 on 5 matching bases. Germline V gene data show CDR1 as MGHRA and CDR2 as YSYEKL. The CDR3 is 13 residues long. V shed 5 bases and J shed 3 bases, with 8 bases lying between them. CDR3 DNA: TGCGCCAGCAGCATACAGGTCAATCAGCCCCAGCATTTT. Residues: CASSIQVNQPQHF.

This chain joins TRBV5-6 and TRBJ2-3, with D possibly TRBD1 on 8 matching bases. The CDR3 contains 15 residues. V shed 3 bases and J shed 4 bases, with 15 bases lying between them. Germline values: CDR1 SGHDT, CDR2 YYEEEE. The chain's CDR3 is CASSYTGGVPDTQYF. Written as DNA, the CDR3 is TGTGCCAGCAGCTACACAGGGGGGGTCCCAGATACGCAGTATTTT.

V is TRBV7-8 and J is TRBJ1-1; D remains unclear. The CDR3 sequence is 17 residues long. V lost 5 bases and J 6 bases, leaving 25 bases between the germline ends. Germline CDR1 SGHVS, CDR2 FQNEAQ. CDR3 loop: CASSPRRRALSKSEAFF. DNA of the CDR3: TGTGCCAGCAGCCCACGTCGTCGGGCGCTGAGTAAGTCTGAAGCTTTCTTT.

This chain uses TRBV6-1 with TRBJ2-5; 11 positions agree with TRBD2. The length of the CDR3 is 16 residues. V shed 4 bases and J 5 bases; nucleotides not matched to a gene: 9. Germline CDR1 is MNHNS and CDR2 is SASEGT. The CDR3 sequence: CASSGRSGGATETQYF. The CDR3 DNA reads TGTGCCAGCAGTGGGCGTAGCGGGGGGGCGACGGAGACCCAGTACTTC.

As concerns this clone: Other nucleotide sequences in the sample specify the same CDR3. V usage is TRBV6-5 and J usage is TRBJ1-2; possible D gene TRBD1, 6 bases. Germline loops: CDR1 MNHEY, CDR2 SVGAGI. V was cut by 2 bases and J by 3 bases, with 7 bases left in between. The CDR3 runs 13 residues. CDR3 sequence reads: CASSYRGYYGYTF. Written as DNA, the CDR3 is TGTGCCAGCAGTTACAGGGGGTACTATGGCTACACCTTC.

This chain links TRBV7-3 with TRBJ1-2; 7 nucleotides agree with TRBD1. J was trimmed by 13 bases and V by 4 bases; bases with no gene match: 9. This CDR3 spans 12 amino acids. Germline V gene data show CDR1 as SGHTA and CDR2 as FQGTGA. CDR3 nucleotides: TGTGCCAGCAGCTCCACCGACAGGGTTTTCACCTTC. Translated: CASSSTDRVFTF.

This chain connects TRBV10-3 to TRBJ1-5; D gene uncertain. The CDR3 length is 18 residues. Germline V gives CDR1 ENHRY, CDR2 SYGVKD. V lost 1 base, J lost 0 bases, and 16 bases lay in between. Here the CDR3 reads CAISEFAGRRNSNQPQHF. DNA of the CDR3: TGTGCCATCAGTGAGTTCGCCGGACGGAGAAATAGCAATCAGCCCCAGCATTTT.

This clone has only one observation. The same CDR3 arises from other DNA sequences in this sample as well. This chain uses TRBV10-3 with TRBJ1-1, with D maybe TRBD1 (5 bases). The CDR3 covers 13 residues. Per germline, CDR1 ENHRY and CDR2 SYGVKD. V lost 6 bases to trimming and J lost 0 bases, with 8 bases between them. Here the CDR3 reads CAIRTDLNTEAFF. The CDR3 coding sequence is TGTGCCATCAGGACAGATCTGAACACTGAAGCTTTCTTT.